This entry concerns a single TCR beta chain. The data belong to a study of blood T cell repertoires in COVID-19. The wider study: PBMCs, B-cell-depleted T cells, or T cells were the source of the cDNA or gDNA that made up the material.

In the source study's methods: The assay estimated nucleated cells by amplifying reference gene primers. Generated by immunoSEQ multiplex PCR, the TCRdb table keeps only in-frame clones and is missing some. V and J calls and clone size follow that table, whereas D and trimming were derived from the DNA. The repertoire consists of hundreds of thousands of clones, with 89% occurring once and the leading ten covering more than 5.5%. The TCR sequence derives from a man in his sixties who had recovered from COVID-19. Sequenced input: peripheral blood.

In DNA, the CDR3 is TGTGCCAGCAGCTTACCGGACAGGGGGAAAGGCGAGCAGTACTTC. It yields the protein CASSLPDRGKGEQYF. The chain links TRBV7-2 to TRBJ2-7; 10 positions agree with TRBD1. The CDR3 is made up of 15 amino acids. The V gene end was trimmed by 2 bases and the J gene end by 6 bases; junction bases not matched to a gene: 7. The germline CDR1 and CDR2 sequences are SGHTA and FQGNSA.